This T cell receptor (beta chain) was captured by sequencing in a study of cytomegalovirus exposure and HLA in healthy donors. Germline V gene sequence: CDR1 MGHDK, CDR2 SYGVNS. This CDR3 has 16 residues. The V gene end was trimmed by 1 base and the J gene end by 5 bases; junction bases not matched to a gene: 10. Comment on this clone: What it binds is unknown.

Study-wide results and limits: Earlier analysis yielded a pattern in which most TCR beta V segments were productive about 90% or about 30% of the time. In a later analysis, donors in an Asian-associated ancestry cluster reportedly had fewer N-insertions in productive TCRs than the cohort mean.

The PCR was carried out with 60 Vbeta primers and 13 Jbeta primers. This table comes from immunoSEQ multiplex PCR, and its TCRdb copy is limited to in-frame clones, with some not included. The sample holds some 240,000 clones, 70% to 85% seen once. The receptor was derived from a male donor in good health and CMV-seronegative. This chain joins TRBV25-1 and TRBJ1-2; 7 bases line up with TRBD1. Sequences were obtained from PBMCs. CDR3 in DNA: TGTGCCAGCAGTGAATCCCAGTCGACAGGGCGATATGGCTACACCTTC. Amino acids: CASSESQSTGRYGYTF.